This is a list of T cell receptor beta chains from one sample in a study of technical replicates of blood from a few donors. The data were produced by immunoSEQ multiplex PCR, yet TCRdb's version contains in-frame clones alone and is incomplete. Of about 73,000 clones listed, roughly 90% are singletons. Input material: PBMCs. The receptors shown here come from a human donor in good health. Some clones in this sample may be carry-over from other donors' samples. Each CDR3 is given with its conserved first and last residue.

j_gene: TRBJ2-1
v_gene: TRBV6-4
CDR3aa: CASSDSPAGGLNEQFF

j_gene: TRBJ2-7
v_gene: TRBV12-5
CDR3aa: CASGTQSSYEQYF

j_gene: TRBJ1-1
v_gene: TRBV2
CDR3aa: CASSIPRNTEAFF

j_gene: TRBJ1-1
v_gene: TRBV7-8
CDR3aa: CASKAGTGGFSEAFF

j_gene: TRBJ2-7
v_gene: TRBV27
CDR3aa: CASSPPGLAGAYEQYF

j_gene: TRBJ1-6
v_gene: TRBV2
CDR3aa: CASSERERRSPLHF

j_gene: TRBJ2-1
v_gene: TRBV5-1
CDR3aa: CASSLGGQGFGNEQFF

j_gene: TRBJ2-7
v_gene: TRBV7-9
CDR3aa: CASSLGSGGPMMEQYF

j_gene: TRBJ1-6
v_gene: TRBV5-1
CDR3aa: CASSFSGDTNNSPLHF

j_gene: TRBJ2-3
v_gene: TRBV6-1
CDR3aa: CASSRQAADTQYF

j_gene: TRBJ2-5
v_gene: TRBV2
CDR3aa: CATPSSGRQETQYF

j_gene: TRBJ2-3
v_gene: TRBV14
CDR3aa: CASSHIPETQYF

j_gene: TRBJ2-6
v_gene: TRBV5-1
CDR3aa: CASSIRDTRANVLTF

j_gene: TRBJ2-3
v_gene: TRBV6-1
CDR3aa: CASSEGSEVDTQYF

j_gene: TRBJ1-5
v_gene: TRBV4-2
CDR3aa: CASSQGLENQPQHF

j_gene: TRBJ2-5
v_gene: TRBV7-3
CDR3aa: CASSLYGSQETQYF

j_gene: TRBJ1-5
v_gene: TRBV2
CDR3aa: CASSEGEDQPQHF

j_gene: TRBJ1-2
v_gene: TRBV7-2
CDR3aa: CASSLFSRGFRGLDGYTF

j_gene: TRBJ2-3
v_gene: TRBV5-4
CDR3aa: CASSFVSYSTDTQYF

j_gene: TRBJ1-1
v_gene: TRBV6-1
CDR3aa: CASTLTRRGEAFF

j_gene: TRBJ2-3
v_gene: TRBV9
CDR3aa: CASSPTGTDTQYF

j_gene: TRBJ2-2
v_gene: TRBV15
CDR3aa: CATSTRLAGSTGELFF

j_gene: TRBJ2-5
v_gene: TRBV7-2
CDR3aa: CASSYRDRALETQYF

j_gene: TRBJ2-3
v_gene: TRBV9
CDR3aa: CASSPGLAGDGDTQYF

j_gene: TRBJ2-1
v_gene: TRBV29-1
CDR3aa: CSVERASGSSDEQFF

j_gene: TRBJ2-3
v_gene: TRBV2
CDR3aa: CASSEAPGSDTQYF